The clone carrying this TCR beta chain has just a few counts. Antigen: not known. The germline V gene has CDR1 SGHTA and CDR2 FQGTGA. Trimming took 5 bases from V and 2 from J; bases not matched to a gene: 7. The length of the CDR3 is 17 residues. Quantitative 5'-RACE with molecular barcodes was used to make the TCR beta libraries. TCRdb reanalysed the 5' RACE reads using MiXCR and keeps one entry per CDR3 protein. This sample yields about 420,000 distinct CDR3 sequences, of which 20% to 25% are seen a single time; approximately 15% belongs to the top ten. This entry comes from a study of CD8 T cells in ankylosing spondylitis. Overall study results and limits: Clones that were linked to disease were CD8+ and were relatively rare in peripheral blood. Seven to nine highly homologous variants formed a TCR beta motif that appeared characteristic of ankylosing spondylitis blood. Prior literature has documented some motif variants in synovial fluid and blood from reactive arthritis. Significant enrichment of disease-linked clones was reportedly seen in matched ankylosing spondylitis synovial fluid.

The sequence came from a male donor with ankylosing spondylitis. V gene TRBV7-3 combines with J gene TRBJ2-1; 12 nucleotides agree with TRBD2. The sample consisted of blood, either unsorted or a sorted T cell fraction (not recorded which). In DNA, the CDR3 is TGTGCCAGCAGCCCCCAGACTAGCGGGAGCCCCTACAATGAGCAGTTCTTC. Its translation: CASSPQTSGSPYNEQFF. Full variable domain (outside the CDR3, taken from reference TRBV7-3 and TRBJ2-1): GAGVSQTPSNKVTEKGKYVELRCDPISGHTALYWYRQSLGQGPEFLIYFQGTGAADDSGLPNDRFFAVRPEGSVSTLKIQRTERGDSAVYLCASSPQTSGSPYNEQFFGPGTRLTVL.